This entry lists 18 T cell receptor beta chains sequenced from one sample in a study of CD8 T cell repertoires and HIV-1 epitope variants. Only in-frame clones appear in the TCRdb table, and some are missing; sequencing was by immunoSEQ multiplex PCR. The table lists a few thousand clones, about 66% of them singletons. Their antigen targets remain unknown. Material for sequencing was cultured CD8+ T cells derived from PBMCs. Receptor source: a male donor with HIV.

This clone was observed once. J is TRBJ2-1 and V is TRBV28; D possibly corresponds to TRBD2 (6 bases). The CDR3 runs to 14 residues. Looked up from germline, CDR1 is MDHEN and CDR2 is SYDVKM. The V gene lost 2 bases and the J gene lost 4 bases, with 9 bases spanning the gap. The CDR3 nucleotides are TGTGCCAGCAGTTTAACTAGCTTGTACAATGAGCAGTTCTTC. Translated: CASSLTSLYNEQFF.

The genes are TRBV7-2 and TRBJ2-4, with D possibly being TRBD1 or TRBD2 (5 bases each). V was cut by 2 bases and J by 8 bases, with 10 bases left in between. Germline CDR1 and CDR2: SGHTA and FQGNSA. The CDR3 extends over 13 amino acids. DNA for the CDR3: TGTGCCAGCAGCTTATTGCGAGGGGACATTCAGTACTTC. Residues: CASSLLRGDIQYF. The full variable domain, in which reference TRBV7-2 and TRBJ2-4 provide the parts outside the CDR3, is GAGVSQSPSNKVTEKGKDVELRCDPISGHTALYWYRQSLGQGLEFLIYFQGNSAPDKSGLPSDRFSAERTGGSVSTLTIQRTQQEDSAVYLCASSLLRGDIQYFGAGTRLSVL.

The genes are TRBV6-5 and TRBJ1-2, with D hard to call. Trimming stripped 2 bases from V and 3 bases from J, with 7 bases between. Germline assignment: CDR1 MNHEY and CDR2 SVGAGI. CDR3 size: 13 residues. CDR3 bases: TGTGCCAGCAGTTACGGAACGGACTATGGCTACACCTTC. It specifies CASSYGTDYGYTF.

The sample holds one count of this clone. This CDR3 is CASSGSGTESYEQYF. The CDR3 DNA reads TGTGCCAGCAGCGGCTCCGGGACCGAATCCTACGAGCAGTACTTC. V usage is TRBV9 and J usage is TRBJ2-7; tentatively, D is TRBD1 or TRBD2 (5 bases each). V lost 3 bases to trimming and J lost 1 base, with 14 bases between them. This CDR3 spans 15 amino acids. Germline V CDR1 and CDR2: SGDLS, YYNGEE.

The rearrangement uses TRBV5-8 and TRBJ1-4; D is uncertain. V shed 3 bases and J shed 4 bases, with 13 bases lying between them. Germline V gene lookup returns CDR1 SGHTS and CDR2 YDEGEE. The CDR3 runs to 15 residues. This CDR3 reads CASSSLEFFNEKLFF. The CDR3 DNA is TGTGCCAGCAGCTCCTTGGAATTTTTTAATGAAAAACTGTTTTTT.

This clone was picked up a small number of times. The rearrangement uses TRBV27 and TRBJ2-7, with 14 nucleotides matching TRBD2. The junction had 6 bases not matched to a gene; V was cut back by 10 bases and J by 4 bases. Germline V gene sequence: CDR1 MNHEY, CDR2 SMNVEV (reference sequence). CDR3 size: 14 residues. The DNA of the CDR3 is TGTGCCACAAGACTAGCGGGAGGGCAATACGAGCAGTACTTC. Encoded protein: CATRLAGGQYEQYF.

The rearrangement joins TRBV28 to TRBJ1-2; no definite D call. The CDR3 is 15 residues long. Germline CDR1 and CDR2: MDHEN and SYDVKM. Trimming removed 2 bases from V and 8 bases from J, with 18 bases in between. CDR3 residues: CASSLEGYPLWGYTF. CDR3 DNA: TGTGCCAGCAGTTTAGAAGGGTACCCACTTTGGGGCTACACCTTC.

V is TRBV28 and J is TRBJ2-3; 7 positions agree with TRBD2. CDR1 is MDHEN, CDR2 SYDVKM, per germline. The CDR3 consists of 17 residues. J gave up 4 bases and V 6 bases, and 16 bases lay outside the gene matches. The CDR3 coding sequence is TGTGCCAGCAGCGATACGCAAGCGGGGCCGATTGCAGATACGCAGTATTTT. It specifies CASSDTQAGPIADTQYF.

V usage is TRBV6-5 and J usage is TRBJ2-7; D remains unclear. CDR1 is MNHEY, CDR2 SVGAGI, per germline. The V end was cut by 0 bases, the J end by 2 bases, with 8 bases between. CDR3 length equals 14 residues. The CDR3 DNA sequence: TGTGCCAGCAGTTACTCAAGTACAGCCTACGAGCAGTACTTC. Its protein is CASSYSSTAYEQYF.

This clone was counted between two and nine times. This chain links TRBV30 with TRBJ2-2; a possible D gene is TRBD1 (5 bases). The CDR3 has 13 residues. V lost 3 bases, J lost 2 bases, and 7 bases lay in between. Germline V CDR1 and CDR2: GTSNPN, SVGIG (reference sequence). In DNA form, the CDR3 reads TGTGCCTGGAGCCAGGGAAACACCGGGGAGCTGTTTTTT. Residues: CAWSQGNTGELFF. Full variable domain (outside the CDR3, taken from reference TRBV30 and TRBJ2-2): SQTIHQWPATLVQPVGSPLSLECTVEGTSNPNLYWYRQAAGRGLQLLFYSVGIGQISSEVPQNLSASRPQDRQFILSSKKLLLSDSGFYLCAWSQGNTGELFFGEGSRLTVL.

In this sample, this clone turned up a few times. The rearrangement joins TRBV6-1 to TRBJ1-5, with TRBD1 as a possible D gene (6 bases). CDR1 is MNHNS, CDR2 SASEGT, per germline. The CDR3 extends over 16 amino acids. V was pared by 1 base and J by 7 bases, with 17 bases between. This CDR3 is CASSEDPQGIFQPQHF. CDR3 DNA: TGTGCCAGCAGTGAAGACCCTCAGGGGATATTCCAGCCCCAGCATTTT.

The chain links TRBV6-9 to TRBJ2-7, with D uncertain. Germline CDR1 and CDR2: MNHGY and SVAAGI. V gave up 5 bases and J gave up 0 bases, with 11 bases separating them. The CDR3 loop spans 14 amino acids. The CDR3, as DNA: TGTGCCAGCAGTCCCGTGGGATCCTCCTACGAGCAGTACTTC. Amino acid sequence: CASSPVGSSYEQYF.

This clone has only one observation. The same CDR3 arises from other DNA sequences in this sample as well. CDR3 amino acids: CASSQDLAGGHDNEQFF. The DNA of the CDR3 is TGCGCCAGCAGCCAAGACCTAGCAGGGGGGCACGACAATGAGCAGTTCTTC. The gene calls are TRBV4-1 and TRBJ2-1, with D tentatively TRBD1 (7 bases). The CDR3 length is 17 residues. Germline V lookup: CDR1 MGHRA, CDR2 YSYEKL. The V end lost 0 bases, the J end lost 5 bases, and 17 bases lay between the germline ends.

The chain employs TRBV7-9 and TRBJ1-2; D might be TRBD1 (5 bases). The CDR3 is 15 residues long. Per germline, CDR1 SEHNR and CDR2 FQNEAQ (reference sequence). V shed 5 bases and J shed 3 bases, with 16 bases lying between them. The CDR3 spells CASSPPLDRDYGYTF. In DNA, the CDR3 is TGTGCCAGCAGCCCACCACTCGACAGAGACTATGGCTACACCTTC.

The CDR3 DNA is TGTGCCAGCAGCGTAGGTTTCGGGAGCTCCTACGAGCAGTACTTC. Translating it yields CASSVGFGSSYEQYF. The chain uses TRBV9 and TRBJ2-7; a weak D match, TRBD2 (6 bases). The CDR3 covers 15 residues. Germline lookup yields CDR1 SGDLS and CDR2 YYNGEE. V dropped 0 bases and J dropped 0 bases, with 10 bases sitting between them.

This clone has just a few counts. The chain recombines TRBV9 with TRBJ1-4; D call uncertain. Germline V gene data show CDR1 as SGDLS and CDR2 as YYNGEE. The germline V and J ends were trimmed by 4 bases and 7 bases, with 14 bases remaining between them. The CDR3 consists of 14 residues. CDR3 DNA: TGTGCCAGCAGCTCCAGTGGTAGTGGTGAAAAACTGTTTTTT. Translation gives CASSSSGSGEKLFF. Full variable domain (outside the CDR3, taken from reference TRBV9 and TRBJ1-4): DSGVTQTPKHLITATGQRVTLRCSPRSGDLSVYWYQQSLDQGLQFLIQYYNGEERAKGNILERFSAQQFPDLHSELNLSSLELGDSALYFCASSSSGSGEKLFFGSGTQLSVL.

The chain has TRBV4-2 and TRBJ1-6; D is undetermined. V was pared by 0 bases and J by 0 bases, with 6 bases between. The CDR3 is 16 residues long. Germline CDR1 and CDR2: LGHNA and YNFKEQ. In DNA form, the CDR3 reads TGTGCCAGCAGCCAAGACCTCAACTCCTATAATTCACCCCTCCACTTT. Translating gives CASSQDLNSYNSPLHF.

Here the CDR3 reads CASRDRAGSTGELFF. The CDR3, as DNA: TGTGCCAGCAGAGATCGGGCCGGGTCCACCGGGGAGCTGTTTTTT. The rearrangement links TRBV5-4 to TRBJ2-2; D is uncertain. The CDR3 loop spans 15 amino acids. V was cut by 5 bases and J by 4 bases, with 15 bases left in between. CDR1 is SGHNT and CDR2 is YYREEE in the germline V gene (reference sequence).